This entry lists 9 T cell receptor beta chains sequenced from one sample in a study of vaccination effects on CD4 cells after COVID-19. Sequencing used immunoSEQ multiplex PCR; TCRdb keeps in-frame clones, though not all of them. The sample holds tens of thousands of clones, approximately 77% seen once. Researchers isolated CD4+ T cells once approximately eleven days of culture had elapsed. Antigen specificity for these receptors is unknown. Sequencing used CD4+ T cells from PBMCs cultured without peptide, obtained before COVID-19 vaccination. The receptors shown here come from a human donor who received a COVID-19 vaccine.

The chain is built from TRBV18 and TRBJ1-1; D not certain. CDR1 is KGHSH, CDR2 LQKENI, per germline. The CDR3 is 13 amino acids. V was shortened by 3 bases and J by 6 bases, with 11 bases between the two germline ends. The CDR3 loop reads CASSPPVASEAFF. The DNA for the CDR3 is TGTGCCAGCTCACCCCCAGTCGCCTCTGAAGCTTTCTTT.

The chain carries TRBV10-3 and TRBJ2-3, with TRBD2 matching 12 bases. The germline V gene encodes CDR1 ENHRY and CDR2 SYGVKD. V lost 6 bases to trimming and J lost 5 bases; unmatched junction nucleotides: 6. This CDR3 spans 15 amino acids. The CDR3 region is CAISLAGGHGDTQYF. The CDR3 DNA is TGTGCCATCAGCCTAGCGGGGGGGCATGGAGATACGCAGTATTTT.

V usage is TRBV12-3 or TRBV12-4 and J usage is TRBJ1-1; a possible D gene is TRBD1 (6 bases). The CDR3 is made up of 12 amino acids. Trimming took off 4 bases at V and 7 bases at J, with 10 bases between the two ends. CDR3: CASSSGTYEAFF. In DNA form, the CDR3 reads TGTGCCAGCAGTTCCGGGACATATGAAGCTTTCTTT.

This clone was seen more than once but under ten times. The chain employs TRBV5-4 and TRBJ1-4; 8 bases are shared with TRBD1. The CDR3 spans 16 residues. Germline CDR1 SGHNT, CDR2 YYREEE (reference sequence). J gave up 8 bases and V 4 bases, and 13 bases lay outside the gene matches. CDR3 loop: CASSRGGQGISEKLFF. For the CDR3, the DNA is TGTGCCAGCAGCCGTGGAGGACAGGGCATTTCCGAAAAACTGTTTTTT.

The genes are TRBV6-2 or TRBV6-3 and TRBJ1-2; TRBD1 might be the D (5 bases). The V gene lost 6 bases and the J gene lost 4 bases, with 12 bases spanning the gap. The CDR3 length is 13 residues. Germline values: CDR1 MNHEY, CDR2 SVGEGT. The CDR3 coding sequence is TGTGCCAGCAGCCCGGGACCGCTCTATGGCTACACCTTC. It encodes CASSPGPLYGYTF.

The rearrangement joins TRBV2 to TRBJ1-1, with 10 bases that match TRBD1. J lost 7 bases, V lost 6 bases, and 5 bases had no gene match. Germline assignment: CDR1 SNHLY and CDR2 FYNNEI. The CDR3 contains 13 residues. CDR3: CASRSGQGIEAFF. In nucleotides, the CDR3 is TGTGCCAGCAGGTCGGGACAGGGGATTGAAGCTTTCTTT.

J is TRBJ2-3 and V is TRBV3-1 (or the pseudogene TRBV3-2); 9 nucleotides line up with TRBD2. The germline V gene has CDR1 LGHDT and CDR2 YNNKEL (reference sequence). Germline trimming cut 2 bases from V and 5 bases from J; bases unmatched to any gene: 20. The CDR3 has 20 amino acids. The CDR3 sequence is CASSQYIGSGGRGKKDTQYF. CDR3 nucleotide sequence: TGTGCCAGCAGCCAATATATTGGTAGCGGGGGCCGGGGAAAGAAAGATACGCAGTATTTT.

The rearrangement joins TRBV9 to TRBJ2-3; D gene unclear. Germline values: CDR1 SGDLS, CDR2 YYNGEE. The V end lost 3 bases, the J end lost 0 bases, and 14 bases lay between the germline ends. The CDR3 runs to 16 residues. The CDR3 region has the DNA TGTGCCAGCAGCGCCCTGAGCCGTACTAGCACAGATACGCAGTATTTT. Translated: CASSALSRTSTDTQYF.

The J gene is TRBJ1-4, the V gene TRBV6-4; the match to TRBD1 covers 7 bases. V was clipped by 7 bases and J by 6 bases; unmatched bases: 8. Germline loops: CDR1 MRHNA, CDR2 SNTAGT. The CDR3 is made up of 14 amino acids. CDR3 nucleotides: TGTGCCAGCAAAGACAGGGCTGGGGATGAAAAACTGTTTTTT. Amino acids: CASKDRAGDEKLFF.